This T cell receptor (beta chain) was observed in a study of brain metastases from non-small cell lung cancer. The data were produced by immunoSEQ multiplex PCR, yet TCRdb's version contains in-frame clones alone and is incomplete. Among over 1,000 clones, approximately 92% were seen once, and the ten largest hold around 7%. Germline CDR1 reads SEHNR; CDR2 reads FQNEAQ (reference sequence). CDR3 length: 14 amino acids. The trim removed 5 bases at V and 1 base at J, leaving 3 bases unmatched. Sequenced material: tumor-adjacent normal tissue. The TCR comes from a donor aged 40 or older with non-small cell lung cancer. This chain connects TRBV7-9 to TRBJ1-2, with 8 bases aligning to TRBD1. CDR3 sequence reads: CASSPGQGNYGYTF. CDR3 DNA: TGTGCCAGCAGCCCAGGACAGGGTAACTATGGCTACACCTTC. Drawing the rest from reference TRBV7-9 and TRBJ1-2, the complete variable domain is DTGVSQNPRHKITKRGQNVTFRCDPISEHNRLYWYRQTLGQGPEFLTYFQNEAQLEKSRLLSDRFSAERPKGSFSTLEIQRTEQGDSAMYLCASSPGQGNYGYTFGSGTRLTVV.